This TCR beta chain was identified in a study of beta chain features in type 1 diabetes. Study results and caveats: PCR might show a preference for shorter templates, equally across patients and controls. Resolution of whether HLA type affects TCRB rearrangement was not achieved here. Moderate but significant shortening of TCRB CDR3s was recorded in all four CD4+ subsets from Type 1 diabetes patients.

Isolated RNA was reverse transcribed in full, so expressed TCRB transcripts were sequenced. TCRdb's table, derived via immunoSEQ multiplex PCR, lists solely in-frame clones and lacks some. The sample holds 600,000 to 700,000 clones, around 15% seen once. The CDR3 runs 15 residues. Germline-derived CDR1 and CDR2 are MNHEY and SVGAGI. Trimming took 0 bases from V and 3 from J; bases not matched to a gene: 5. This clone was recorded only once. What it binds is not known. The sample taken for sequencing was naive CD4+ T cells from blood. The chain has TRBV6-5 and TRBJ2-7, with 7 bases aligning to TRBD1. This receptor was taken from a man aged 18 to 29 with type 1 diabetes. Here the CDR3 DNA reads TGTGCCAGCAGTTACTCCAGGACAGGAGTCTACGAGCAGTACTTC. The encoded protein is CASSYSRTGVYEQYF.